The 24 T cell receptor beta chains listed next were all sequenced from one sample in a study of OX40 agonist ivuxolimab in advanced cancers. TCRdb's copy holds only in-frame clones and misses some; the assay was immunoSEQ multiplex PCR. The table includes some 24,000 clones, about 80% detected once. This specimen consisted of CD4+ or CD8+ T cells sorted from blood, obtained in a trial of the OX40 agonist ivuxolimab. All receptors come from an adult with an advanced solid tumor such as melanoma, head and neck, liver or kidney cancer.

CDR3 in DNA: TGCGCCAGCAGCCCCAGCGGGGAGAGGGAGACCCAGTACTTC. It yields the protein CASSPSGERETQYF. This chain joins TRBV4-3 and TRBJ2-5; 7 bases map to TRBD2. There are 14 residues in the CDR3. The germline gives CDR1 LGHNA, CDR2 YSLEER. Trimming removed 4 bases from V and 5 bases from J; junction bases left unmatched: 7.

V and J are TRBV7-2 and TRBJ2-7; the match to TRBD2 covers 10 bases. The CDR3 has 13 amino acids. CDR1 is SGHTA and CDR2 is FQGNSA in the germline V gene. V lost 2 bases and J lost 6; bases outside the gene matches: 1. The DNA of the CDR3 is TGTGCCAGCAGCTTACTAGCGGGAGCCGAGCAGTACTTC. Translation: CASSLLAGAEQYF.

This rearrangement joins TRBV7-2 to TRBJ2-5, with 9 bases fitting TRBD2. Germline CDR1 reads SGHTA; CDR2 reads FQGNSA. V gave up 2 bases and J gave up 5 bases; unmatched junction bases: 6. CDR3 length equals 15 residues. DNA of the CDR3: TGTGCCAGCAGCTTAATGCTAGCGGGAAAGGAGACCCAGTACTTC. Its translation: CASSLMLAGKETQYF.

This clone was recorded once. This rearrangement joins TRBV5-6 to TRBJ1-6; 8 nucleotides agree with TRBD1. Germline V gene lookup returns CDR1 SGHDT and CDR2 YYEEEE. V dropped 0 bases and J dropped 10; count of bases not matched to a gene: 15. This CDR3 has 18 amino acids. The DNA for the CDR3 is TGTGCCAGCAGCTTGGGTGGTTTAGGGACAGGATATCGGTCACCCCTCCACTTT. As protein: CASSLGGLGTGYRSPLHF.

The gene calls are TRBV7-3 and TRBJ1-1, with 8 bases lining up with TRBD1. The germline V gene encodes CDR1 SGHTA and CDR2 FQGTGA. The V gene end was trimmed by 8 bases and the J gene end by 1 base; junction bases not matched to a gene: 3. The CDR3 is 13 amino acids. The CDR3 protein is CASGQGPNTEAFF. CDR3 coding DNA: TGTGCCAGCGGACAGGGCCCGAACACTGAAGCTTTCTTT. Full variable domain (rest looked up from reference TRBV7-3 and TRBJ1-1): GAGVSQTPSNKVTEKGKYVELRCDPISGHTALYWYRQSLGQGPEFLIYFQGTGAADDSGLPNDRFFAVRPEGSVSTLKIQRTERGDSAVYLCASGQGPNTEAFFGQGTRLTVV.

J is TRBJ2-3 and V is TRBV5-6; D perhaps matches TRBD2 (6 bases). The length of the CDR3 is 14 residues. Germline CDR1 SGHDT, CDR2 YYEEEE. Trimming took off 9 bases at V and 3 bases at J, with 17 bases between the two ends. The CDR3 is CATLAGWGTDTQYF. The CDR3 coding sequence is TGTGCCACCCTGGCGGGATGGGGTACAGATACGCAGTATTTT.

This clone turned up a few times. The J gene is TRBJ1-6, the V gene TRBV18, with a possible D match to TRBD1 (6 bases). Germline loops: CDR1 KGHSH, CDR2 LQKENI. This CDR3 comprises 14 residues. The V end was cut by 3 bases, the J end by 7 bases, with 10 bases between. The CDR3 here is CASSPPQGNSPLHF. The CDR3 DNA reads TGTGCCAGCTCACCCCCCCAGGGGAATTCACCCCTCCACTTT. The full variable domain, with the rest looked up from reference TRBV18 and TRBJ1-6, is NAGVMQNPRHLVRRRGQEARLRCSPMKGHSHVYWYRQLPEEGLKFMVYLQKENIIDESGMPKERFSAEFPKEGPSILRIQQVVRGDSAAYFCASSPPQGNSPLHFGNGTRLTVT.

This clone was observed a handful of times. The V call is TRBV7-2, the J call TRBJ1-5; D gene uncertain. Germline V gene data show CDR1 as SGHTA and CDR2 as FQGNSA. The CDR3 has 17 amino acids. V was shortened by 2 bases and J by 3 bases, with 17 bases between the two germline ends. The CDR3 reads CASSLMHRAPFNQPQHF. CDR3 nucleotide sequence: TGTGCCAGCAGCTTAATGCACAGAGCTCCATTCAATCAGCCCCAGCATTTT.

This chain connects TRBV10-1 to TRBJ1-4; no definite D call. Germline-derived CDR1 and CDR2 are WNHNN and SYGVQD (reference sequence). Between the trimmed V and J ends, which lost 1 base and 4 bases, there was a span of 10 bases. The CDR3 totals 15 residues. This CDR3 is CASSEWAGFNEKLFF. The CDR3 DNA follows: TGCGCCAGCAGTGAGTGGGCAGGCTTTAATGAAAAACTGTTTTTT.

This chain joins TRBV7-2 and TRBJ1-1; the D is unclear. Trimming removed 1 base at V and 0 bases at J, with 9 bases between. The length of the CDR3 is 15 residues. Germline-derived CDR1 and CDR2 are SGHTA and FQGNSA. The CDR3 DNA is TGTGCCAGCAGCTTAGACCGGAAAATGAACACTGAAGCTTTCTTT. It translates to CASSLDRKMNTEAFF.

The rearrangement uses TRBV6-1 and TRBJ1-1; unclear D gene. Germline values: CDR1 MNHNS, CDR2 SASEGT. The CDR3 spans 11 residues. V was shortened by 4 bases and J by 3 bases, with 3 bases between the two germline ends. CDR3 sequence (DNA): TGTGCCAGCAGTGTGTACACTGAAGCTTTCTTT. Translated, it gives CASSVYTEAFF.

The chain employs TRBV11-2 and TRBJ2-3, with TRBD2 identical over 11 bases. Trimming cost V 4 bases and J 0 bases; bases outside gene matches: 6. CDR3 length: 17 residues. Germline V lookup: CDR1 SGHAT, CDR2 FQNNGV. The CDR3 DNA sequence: TGTGCCAGCAGCTCCCGTAGCGGGAGGGGTAGCACAGATACGCAGTATTTT. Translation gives CASSSRSGRGSTDTQYF.

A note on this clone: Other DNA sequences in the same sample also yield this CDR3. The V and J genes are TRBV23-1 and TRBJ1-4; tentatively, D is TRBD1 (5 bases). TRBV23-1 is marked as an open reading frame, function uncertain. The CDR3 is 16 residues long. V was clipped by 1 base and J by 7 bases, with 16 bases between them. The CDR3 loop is CASSQLSGTGVEKLFF. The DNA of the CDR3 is TGCGCCAGCAGTCAATTGTCTGGGACGGGGGTTGAAAAACTGTTTTTT.

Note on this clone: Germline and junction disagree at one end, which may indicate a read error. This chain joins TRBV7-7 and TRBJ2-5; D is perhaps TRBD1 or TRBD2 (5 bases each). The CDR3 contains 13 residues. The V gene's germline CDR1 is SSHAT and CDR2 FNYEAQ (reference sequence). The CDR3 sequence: CASSTGAARTQYF. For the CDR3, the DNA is TGTGCTAGCAGCACCGGGGCGGCCAGGACCCAGTACTTC. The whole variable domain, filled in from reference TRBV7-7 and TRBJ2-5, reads GAGVSQSPRYKVTKRGQDVTLRCDPISSHATLYWYQQALGQGPEFLTYFNYEAQPDKSGLPSDRFSAERPEGSISTLTIQRTEQRDSAMYRCASSTGAARTQYFGPGTRLLVL.

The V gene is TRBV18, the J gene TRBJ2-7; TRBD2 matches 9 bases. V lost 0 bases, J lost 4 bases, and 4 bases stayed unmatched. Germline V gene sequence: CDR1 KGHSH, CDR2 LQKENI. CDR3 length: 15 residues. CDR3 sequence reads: CASSPPGLAEYEQYF. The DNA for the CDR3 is TGTGCCAGCTCACCACCGGGACTAGCTGAATACGAGCAGTACTTC.

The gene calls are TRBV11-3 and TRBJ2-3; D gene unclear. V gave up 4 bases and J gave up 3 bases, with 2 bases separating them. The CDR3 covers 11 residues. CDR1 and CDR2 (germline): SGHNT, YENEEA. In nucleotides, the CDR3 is TGTGCCAGCAGCTCAACAGATACGCAGTATTTT. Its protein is CASSSTDTQYF.

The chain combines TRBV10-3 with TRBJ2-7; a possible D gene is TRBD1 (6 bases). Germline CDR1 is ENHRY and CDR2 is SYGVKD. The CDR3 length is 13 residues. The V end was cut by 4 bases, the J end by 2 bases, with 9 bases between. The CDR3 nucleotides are TGTGCCATCAGTGCAGGGGATCCCTACGAGCAGTACTTC. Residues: CAISAGDPYEQYF.

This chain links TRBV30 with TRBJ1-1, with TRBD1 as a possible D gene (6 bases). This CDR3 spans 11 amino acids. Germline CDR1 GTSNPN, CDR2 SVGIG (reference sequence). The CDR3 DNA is TGTGCGGCAGGCAGGGGCTATGAAGCTTTCTTT. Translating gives CAAGRGYEAFF.

The CDR3, as DNA: TGTGCCAGCAGTTTCGCCGGGACAGGGGACGAAAAACTGTTTTTT. Amino acids: CASSFAGTGDEKLFF. The genes are TRBV28 and TRBJ1-4; TRBD1 agrees at 10 bases. Germline loops: CDR1 MDHEN, CDR2 SYDVKM. The J segment lost 8 bases and the V segment lost 3 bases, leaving 6 bases of the junction unmatched. This CDR3 has 15 residues.

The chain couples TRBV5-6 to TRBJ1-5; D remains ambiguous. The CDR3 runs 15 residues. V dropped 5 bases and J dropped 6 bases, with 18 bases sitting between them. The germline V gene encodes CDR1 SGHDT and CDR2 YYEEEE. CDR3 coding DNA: TGTGCCAGCAGTCTGGGCCGAGGGTCTCCTCAGCCCCAGCATTTT. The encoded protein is CASSLGRGSPQPQHF.

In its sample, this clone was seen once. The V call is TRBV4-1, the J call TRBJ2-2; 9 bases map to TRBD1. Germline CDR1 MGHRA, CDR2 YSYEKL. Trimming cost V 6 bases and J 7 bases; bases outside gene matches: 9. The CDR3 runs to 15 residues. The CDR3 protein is CASSDYRGQDGELFF. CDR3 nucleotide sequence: TGCGCCAGCAGTGATTACAGGGGGCAGGACGGGGAGCTGTTTTTT.

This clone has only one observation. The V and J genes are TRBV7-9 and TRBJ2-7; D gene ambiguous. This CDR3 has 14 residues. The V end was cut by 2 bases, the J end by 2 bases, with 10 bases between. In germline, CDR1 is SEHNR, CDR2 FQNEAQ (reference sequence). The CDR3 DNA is TGTGCCAGCAGCTTAAGACTGACCCCCTACGAGCAGTACTTC. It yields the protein CASSLRLTPYEQYF.

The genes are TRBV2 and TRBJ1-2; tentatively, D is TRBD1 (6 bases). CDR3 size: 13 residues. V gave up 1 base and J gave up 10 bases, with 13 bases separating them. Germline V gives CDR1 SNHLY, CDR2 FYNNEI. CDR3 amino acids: CASSEDREDSYTF. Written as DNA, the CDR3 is TGTGCCAGCAGTGAAGACAGGGAAGACTCCTACACCTTC.

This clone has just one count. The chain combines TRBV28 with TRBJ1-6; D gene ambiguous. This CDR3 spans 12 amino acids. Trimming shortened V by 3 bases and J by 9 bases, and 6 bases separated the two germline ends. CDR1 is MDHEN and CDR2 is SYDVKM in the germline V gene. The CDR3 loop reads CASSLLRSPLHF. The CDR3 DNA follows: TGTGCCAGCAGTTTGCTGCGTTCACCCCTCCACTTT. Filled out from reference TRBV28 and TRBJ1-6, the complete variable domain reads DVKVTQSSRYLVKRTGEKVFLECVQDMDHENMFWYRQDPGLGLRLIYFSYDVKMKEKGDIPEGYSVSREKKERFSLILESASTNQTSMYLCASSLLRSPLHFGNGTRLTVT.